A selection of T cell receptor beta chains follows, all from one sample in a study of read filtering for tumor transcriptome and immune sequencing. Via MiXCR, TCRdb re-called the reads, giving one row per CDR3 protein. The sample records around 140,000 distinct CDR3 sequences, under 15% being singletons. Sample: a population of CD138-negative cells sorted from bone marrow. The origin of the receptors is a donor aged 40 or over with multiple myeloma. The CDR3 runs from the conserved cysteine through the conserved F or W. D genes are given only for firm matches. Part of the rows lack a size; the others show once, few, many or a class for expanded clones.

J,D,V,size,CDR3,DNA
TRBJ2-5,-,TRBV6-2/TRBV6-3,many,CASSPRTAPSQYF,TGTGCCAGCAGTCCCAGGACTGCCCCGTCCCAGTACTTC
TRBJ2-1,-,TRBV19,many,CASSNNRVTYNEQFF,TGTGCCAGTAGCAACAACAGGGTGACCTACAATGAGCAGTTCTTC
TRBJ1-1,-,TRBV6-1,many,CASSFRGRNTEAFF,TGTGCCAGCAGTTTCAGGGGAAGGAACACTGAAGCTTTCTTT
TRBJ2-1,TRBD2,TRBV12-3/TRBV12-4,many,CASSSSGGFHEQFF,TGTGCCAGCAGCTCTAGCGGGGGCTTTCACGAGCAGTTCTTC
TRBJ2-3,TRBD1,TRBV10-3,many,CATQGQATSTDTQYF,TGTGCCACGCAGGGACAGGCGACTAGCACAGATACGCAGTATTTT
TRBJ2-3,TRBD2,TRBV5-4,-,CASSDRLAGHTDTQYF,TGTGCCAGCAGCGACAGACTAGCGGGCCACACAGATACGCAGTATTTT
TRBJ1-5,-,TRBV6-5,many,CASSYSGYSNQPQHF,TGTGCCAGCAGTTACTCCGGTTATAGCAATCAGCCCCAGCATTTT
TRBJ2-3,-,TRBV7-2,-,CASSLGSTSTDTQYF,TGTGCCAGCAGCTTAGGCTCTACTAGCACAGATACGCAGTATTTT
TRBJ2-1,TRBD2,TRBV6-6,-,CASSYGRTSGRAVSSYNEQFF,TGTGCCAGCAGTTACGGGCGAACTAGCGGGAGGGCCGTGAGCTCCTACAATGAGCAGTTCTTC
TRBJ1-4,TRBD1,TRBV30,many,CATDRVGEKLFF,TGTGCCACGGACAGGGTCGGTGAAAAACTGTTTTTT
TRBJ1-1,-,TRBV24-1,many,CATSVVVGFGDTEAFF,TGTGCCACCAGTGTTGTAGTTGGGTTCGGAGACACTGAAGCTTTCTTT
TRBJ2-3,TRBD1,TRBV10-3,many,CAISERTGGGDTQYF,TGTGCCATCAGTGAACGGACAGGGGGAGGGGATACGCAGTATTTT
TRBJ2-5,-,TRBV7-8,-,CASSLSDPKETQYF,TGTGCCAGCAGCTTATCAGACCCGAAAGAGACCCAGTACTTC
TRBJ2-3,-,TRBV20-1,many,CSARDLAPSTDTQYF,TGCAGTGCTAGAGATCTGGCCCCTAGCACAGATACGCAGTATTTT
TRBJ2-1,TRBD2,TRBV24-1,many,CATSGTSGSYEQFF,TGTGCCACCAGTGGGACTAGCGGGAGTTATGAGCAGTTCTTC
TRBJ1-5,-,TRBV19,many,CASSIVGRTNQPQHF,TGTGCCAGTAGTATAGTGGGCAGGACCAATCAGCCCCAGCATTTT